The 26 T cell receptor beta chains reported below all come from one sample, sequenced in a study of T cell repertoires in cytomegalovirus infection. TCRdb passed the reads through MiXCR, listing each CDR3 protein once. The sample holds about 770,000 distinct CDR3 sequences, 25% to 30% seen once. Their antigen targets remain unknown. Sequences were derived from cultured CD8+ T cells from PBMCs, sampled from culture after CMV antigen stimulation. Receptor source: a human donor in good health (CMV status not recorded). Some clones in this sample may be carry-over from other donors' samples.

The chain recombines TRBV4-2 with TRBJ2-1; D possibly corresponds to TRBD2 (6 bases). Germline V gives CDR1 LGHNA, CDR2 YNFKEQ. V shed 3 bases and J shed 10 bases, with 16 bases lying between them. The CDR3 has 14 residues. CDR3 DNA: TGTGCCAGCAGCCATGATCCGGGGGTTGAAGAGCAGTTCTTC. Translation: CASSHDPGVEEQFF.

The chain links TRBV27 to TRBJ2-2; D unclear. Trimming took off 6 bases at V and 7 bases at J, with 12 bases between the two ends. Per the germline V gene, CDR1 is MNHEY and CDR2 is SMNVEV (reference sequence). CDR3 size: 13 residues. The CDR3 coding sequence is TGTGCCAGCAGCTCCCGAGCTGGCGGGGAGCTGTTTTTT. Encoded protein: CASSSRAGGELFF.

As concerns this clonotype: A junction end diverges from the germline sequence, so it may reflect a read error. The V call is TRBV6-5, the J call TRBJ1-6; D ambiguous. The CDR3 runs 16 residues. Germline V CDR1 and CDR2: MNHEY, SVGAGI. The DNA of the CDR3 is TGTGCCAGCAGACCCCGGGCCGAGTTCCGTAATTCACCCCGCCACTTT. This codes for CASRPRAEFRNSPRHF.

As concerns this clonotype: One end of the junction fails to match germline, which may point to a read error. The V gene is TRBV6-1, the J gene TRBJ2-7; D remains ambiguous. Per germline, CDR1 MNHNS and CDR2 SASEGT. The CDR3 has 12 amino acids. The CDR3 DNA follows: TGTGCCAGCAGCAATACTACCTACGAGCTGTACTTC. Amino acids: CASSNTTYELYF.

This clonotype showed up just a few times. The junction departs from germline at one end; a sequencing error may be responsible. The chain combines TRBV7-7 with TRBJ2-6; TRBD1 is a possible D gene (5 bases). CDR1 is SSHAT, CDR2 FNYEAQ, per germline (reference sequence). The CDR3 totals 20 residues. The CDR3 here is CASSFYADSSPHSGANVLTF. CDR3 in DNA: TGTGCTAGCAGCTTCTACGCTGACAGTAGCCCTCACTCTGGGGCCAACGTCCTGACTTTC.

This clonotype was seen only a few times. The chain links TRBV6-2 or TRBV6-3 to TRBJ2-2; TRBD1 agrees at 7 bases. After removal of 3 bases from V and 5 bases from J, the junction contained 6 bases not matched to a gene. This CDR3 spans 15 amino acids. Germline CDR1 reads MNHEY; CDR2 reads SVGEGT. The CDR3 DNA reads TGTGCCAGCAGTTATTCCTTCAGGGGGACCGGGGAGCTGTTTTTT. Its translation: CASSYSFRGTGELFF.

The V gene is TRBV7-9, the J gene TRBJ2-2; TRBD1 matches 7 bases. Germline values: CDR1 SEHNR, CDR2 FQNEAQ (reference sequence). V shed 11 bases and J 1 base; nucleotides not matched to a gene: 4. The CDR3 loop spans 13 amino acids. The CDR3 nucleotides are TGTGCCCAAAGACAGGGGAACACCGGGGAGCTGTTTTTT. Translated: CAQRQGNTGELFF.

The chain combines TRBV6-6 with TRBJ1-4, with D hard to call. V was trimmed by 2 bases and J by 0 bases, leaving 13 bases between them. Germline V CDR1 and CDR2: MNHNY, SVGAGI (reference sequence). The length of the CDR3 is 17 residues. The DNA of the CDR3 is TGTGCCAGCAGTTACCCCACGTCGGGAGCAACTAATGAAAAACTGTTTTTT. Amino acids: CASSYPTSGATNEKLFF.

Only one count was recorded for this clonotype. The chain combines TRBV2 with TRBJ1-2; perhaps TRBD1 as D (6 bases). Germline assignment: CDR1 SNHLY and CDR2 FYNNEI. The V end lost 0 bases, the J end lost 6 bases, and 14 bases lay between the germline ends. CDR3 length equals 15 residues. The CDR3 nucleotides are TGTGCCAGCAGTGAAGCGATGGCAGGGGCGGATGGCTACACCTTC. It is translated as CASSEAMAGADGYTF.

The CDR3 nucleotides are TGCGCCAGCAGCCAAGAGCGTGGGGCTGAAGCTTTCTTT. It yields the protein CASSQERGAEAFF. The chain is built from TRBV4-1 and TRBJ1-1; D gene ambiguous. V lost 0 bases to trimming and J lost 6 bases, with 8 bases between them. There are 13 residues in the CDR3. Germline CDR1 reads MGHRA; CDR2 reads YSYEKL.

This clonotype appeared many times. V is TRBV7-2 and J is TRBJ1-2; 11 nucleotides line up with TRBD1. The junction had 5 bases not matched to a gene; V was cut back by 5 bases and J by 3 bases. This CDR3 spans 15 amino acids. In germline, CDR1 is SGHTA, CDR2 FQGNSA. The CDR3: CASSPRDRGYYGYTF. CDR3 in DNA: TGTGCCAGCAGCCCCCGGGACAGGGGGTACTATGGCTACACCTTC.

V is TRBV9 and J is TRBJ2-1; 7 nucleotides match TRBD2. CDR1 SGDLS and CDR2 YYNGEE come from the germline V gene. Germline trimming cut 0 bases from V and 3 bases from J; bases unmatched to any gene: 3. This CDR3 is built from 15 residues. The CDR3 bases are TGTGCCAGCAGCGTAGCTGGCGGGGGCTACAATGAGCAGTTCTTC. Amino acids: CASSVAGGGYNEQFF.

The chain joins TRBV10-2 to TRBJ2-1; no clear D. V gave up 5 bases and J gave up 0 bases, with 8 bases separating them. Germline assignment: CDR1 WSHSY and CDR2 SAAADI. The CDR3 covers 14 residues. In nucleotides, the CDR3 is TGCGCCAGCAGTTGGGCCAGCTCCTACAATGAGCAGTTCTTC. The encoded protein is CASSWASSYNEQFF.

There are a few counts of this clonotype. The gene calls are TRBV9 and TRBJ2-7; 11 bases are shared with TRBD1. Germline loops: CDR1 SGDLS, CDR2 YYNGEE. The CDR3 has 13 amino acids. The trim removed 3 bases at V and 6 bases at J, leaving 2 bases unmatched. CDR3 amino acids: CASSAGTGGEQYV. The CDR3 nucleotides read TGTGCCAGCAGCGCCGGGACAGGGGGCGAGCAGTACGTC.

The chain has TRBV30 and TRBJ1-4, with D unclear. This CDR3 spans 10 amino acids. CDR1 is GTSNPN, CDR2 SVGIG, per germline (reference sequence). V was shortened by 3 bases and J by 14 bases, with 10 bases between the two germline ends. CDR3 in amino acids: CAWRAKGLFF. The CDR3 DNA sequence: TGTGCCTGGAGGGCGAAAGGTCTGTTTTTT.

A few counts support this clonotype. This CDR3 reads CASSFIDRAQETQYF. As DNA, the CDR3 is TGTGCCAGCAGTTTTATAGACAGGGCACAAGAGACCCAGTACTTC. The genes are TRBV27 and TRBJ2-5; 7 bases are shared with TRBD1. The CDR3 is made up of 15 amino acids. The germline V gene encodes CDR1 MNHEY and CDR2 SMNVEV (reference sequence). V was pared by 3 bases and J by 2 bases, with 6 bases of the junction left unmatched.

The sample holds a few counts of this clonotype. A read error may account for a junction end that differs from germline. The CDR3 DNA is TGTGCCATGGGCGGGGTTTACTCCCACGAGCAGTACTTC. It translates to CAMGGVYSHEQYF. V usage is TRBV2 and J usage is TRBJ2-7; weak D call: TRBD2 (6 bases). The length of the CDR3 is 13 residues. In germline, CDR1 is SNHLY, CDR2 FYNNEI.

The chain combines TRBV19 with TRBJ2-3; D not resolved. V dropped 5 bases and J dropped 0 bases, with 12 bases sitting between them. This CDR3 has 15 amino acids. Germline-derived CDR1 and CDR2 are LNHDA and SQIVND (reference sequence). CDR3 residues: CASSPRTVSTDTQYF. The CDR3 coding sequence is TGTGCCAGTAGTCCAAGGACGGTTAGCACAGATACGCAGTATTTT.

This clonotype was counted many times. V gene TRBV4-3 combines with J gene TRBJ1-1; tentative D call: TRBD1 (6 bases). This CDR3 spans 14 amino acids. V was cut by 3 bases and J by 3 bases, with 11 bases left in between. Looked up from germline, CDR1 is LGHNA and CDR2 is YSLEER. CDR3: CASSHLAGDTEAFF. CDR3 nucleotide sequence: TGCGCCAGCAGCCATCTGGCAGGGGACACTGAAGCTTTCTTT.

This clonotype has just a few counts. The CDR3 sequence: CASSVGGMYGYTF. The CDR3 DNA follows: TGTGCCAGCAGCGTAGGGGGGATGTATGGCTACACCTTC. The V call is TRBV9, the J call TRBJ1-2, with D maybe TRBD1 (5 bases). The CDR3 extends over 13 amino acids. Trimming cost V 0 bases and J 5 bases, with 8 bases left between them. The germline V gene encodes CDR1 SGDLS and CDR2 YYNGEE. Full variable domain (remainder filled in from reference TRBV9 and TRBJ1-2): DSGVTQTPKHLITATGQRVTLRCSPRSGDLSVYWYQQSLDQGLQFLIQYYNGEERAKGNILERFSAQQFPDLHSELNLSSLELGDSALYFCASSVGGMYGYTFGSGTRLTVV.

As to this clonotype: One end of the junction does not line up with germline, which may come from a read error. J is TRBJ1-1 and V is TRBV7-6; D gene uncertain. Germline CDR1 SGHVS, CDR2 FNYEAQ. The CDR3 extends over 17 amino acids. In DNA, the CDR3 is TGTGCTAGCAGCCCATGTAGCGTGGGCGGTGATTGCACTGAAGCTTTCTTT. Translation: CASSPCSVGGDCTEAFF.

V gene TRBV20-1 combines with J gene TRBJ2-1; D may be TRBD2 (5 bases). This CDR3 is built from 15 residues. Germline CDR1 and CDR2: DFQATT and SNEGSKA (reference sequence). V dropped 6 bases and J dropped 7 bases, with 22 bases sitting between them. CDR3: CSAPEGRSLENEQFF. DNA for the CDR3: TGCAGTGCCCCCGAGGGTAGGTCCTTGGAGAATGAGCAGTTCTTC.

This rearrangement joins TRBV10-3 to TRBJ2-2, with 15 bases fitting TRBD2. The CDR3 consists of 16 residues. Germline assignment: CDR1 ENHRY and CDR2 SYGVKD. V was clipped by 8 bases and J by 2 bases; unmatched bases: 3. The CDR3 is CAIGLAGGPNTGELFF. The CDR3 bases are TGTGCCATCGGACTAGCGGGGGGGCCAAACACCGGGGAGCTGTTTTTT.

In this sample, this clonotype turned up many times. This chain connects TRBV12-3 or TRBV12-4 to TRBJ1-4, with a weak D call TRBD1 (5 bases). With 7 bases removed from V and 0 bases from J, the gap between germline ends came to 9 bases. The CDR3 runs 14 residues. CDR3 region: CASNGRATNEKLFF. The CDR3 bases are TGTGCCAGCAATGGCAGGGCAACTAATGAAAAACTGTTTTTT.

This clonotype was recorded many times. The V and J genes are TRBV7-9 and TRBJ2-3; 7 nucleotides align to TRBD1. The CDR3 is 14 amino acids. Germline CDR1 and CDR2: SEHNR and FQNEAQ (reference sequence). With 3 bases clipped from V and 1 base from J, the junction kept 1 base outside the gene matches. CDR3 protein: CASSFTGGTDTQYF. The CDR3 DNA reads TGTGCCAGCAGCTTCACAGGGGGCACAGATACGCAGTATTTT.

This clonotype was seen only a few times. The chain links TRBV7-8 to TRBJ2-1, with a possible D match to TRBD2 (7 bases). The CDR3 sequence is 16 residues long. V was cut by 3 bases and J by 0 bases, with 12 bases left in between. Germline V gene sequence: CDR1 SGHVS, CDR2 FQNEAQ. Here the CDR3 reads CASSFLGGASYNEQFF. In DNA form, the CDR3 reads TGTGCCAGCAGCTTCCTTGGGGGGGCCTCCTACAATGAGCAGTTCTTC.